These 32 T cell receptor beta chains originate from one sample sequenced in a study of radiation and T cells in renal cell carcinoma (dated by TCRdb to 2018 to 2021). The receptor library was made with the immunoSEQ multiplex PCR assay. The source is immuneACCESS, and TCRdb retained only in-frame sequences with V and J called. Part of the clones is not carried over; for the studies checked, unresolved V genes explain less than half of this, and the remainder is unexplained. In all, the sample holds 65,000 to 80,000 clones, and 80% to 90% of those were seen once. The ten largest clones represent approximately 22% of the sample. The sample's time point label, in plain terms: blood 2 weeks post-SBRT. Taken with the paper, the label for treatment or condition translates to: 15 Gy SBRT to primary tumor, nephrectomy 4 weeks later. The input for sequencing was blood, taken from a patient whose treatment included radiotherapy and nephrectomy. Receptor source: a woman aged 50 to 60 with renal cell carcinoma.

This sequence joins TRBV6-5 and TRBJ1-2; D gene ambiguous. The V gene's germline CDR1 is MNHEY and CDR2 SVGAGI. The V end lost 4 bases, the J end lost 8 bases, and 14 bases lay between the germline ends. The CDR3 loop spans 13 amino acids. The CDR3 region is CASSLNSGWGYTF. CDR3 in DNA: TGTGCCAGCAGTTTGAATTCGGGCTGGGGCTACACCTTC.

This sequence joins TRBV10-1 and TRBJ2-5, with D perhaps matching TRBD1 (6 bases). V was cut by 6 bases and J by 5 bases, with 16 bases left in between. Germline CDR1 is WNHNN and CDR2 is SYGVQD (reference sequence). The CDR3 is 14 amino acids. The CDR3 bases are TGCGCCAGCAGCATATCAACAGGGTCGGAGACCCAGTACTTC. It encodes CASSISTGSETQYF.

This sequence joins TRBV30 and TRBJ1-2; unclear D gene. This CDR3 contains 11 residues. Trimming removed 5 bases from V and 0 bases from J, with 4 bases in between. Germline V gives CDR1 GTSNPN, CDR2 SVGIG (reference sequence). The CDR3 here is CAWLTNYGYTF. Here the CDR3 DNA reads TGTGCCTGGTTGACTAACTATGGCTACACCTTC.

This sequence joins TRBV4-1 and TRBJ1-2, with TRBD1 identical over 7 bases. Germline V gene lookup returns CDR1 MGHRA and CDR2 YSYEKL. There are 15 residues in the CDR3. Trimming took 2 bases from V and 7 from J; bases not matched to a gene: 10. This chain's CDR3 is CASSQMGRGIPGYTF. CDR3 bases: TGCGCCAGCAGCCAAATGGGCAGGGGGATACCTGGCTACACCTTC.

The CDR3 DNA reads as TGTGCCAGCAGTTTAACCCCACTAGGGGATACGCAGTATTTT. Translating it yields CASSLTPLGDTQYF. The chain links TRBV27 to TRBJ2-3, with D possibly being TRBD2 (5 bases). Germline loops: CDR1 MNHEY, CDR2 SMNVEV (reference sequence). V was pared by 2 bases and J by 6 bases, with 12 bases between. The CDR3 has 14 residues.

This clone was recorded once. This chain joins TRBV5-1 and TRBJ2-6; D ambiguous. This CDR3 region has 15 residues. Trimming removed 3 bases at V and 1 base at J, with 8 bases between. From germline, CDR1 is SGHRS and CDR2 YFSETQ. The CDR3 sequence: CASSSGPSGANVLTF. The CDR3 DNA reads TGCGCCAGCAGCTCTGGGCCATCTGGGGCCAACGTCCTGACTTTC.

This chain connects TRBV10-1 to TRBJ1-6; 8 bases agree with TRBD1. The CDR3 is made up of 14 amino acids. The trim removed 8 bases at V and 7 bases at J, leaving 7 bases unmatched. Germline V gene data show CDR1 as WNHNN and CDR2 as SYGVQD (reference sequence). CDR3 nucleotides: TGCGCCAGCCAGAAGGACAGGGCAAATTCACCCCTCCACTTT. Residues: CASQKDRANSPLHF.

The V call is TRBV7-2, the J call TRBJ2-7; TRBD1 agrees at 8 bases. V lost 0 bases, J lost 1 base, and 11 bases stayed unmatched. The CDR3 has 18 residues. The germline gives CDR1 SGHTA, CDR2 FQGNSA. CDR3: CASSLAAGGFDFSYEQYF. In nucleotides, the CDR3 is TGTGCCAGCAGCTTAGCGGCAGGGGGCTTTGATTTTTCCTACGAGCAGTACTTC.

The rearrangement joins TRBV6-5 to TRBJ2-7; possibly TRBD2 for D (5 bases). The CDR3 is made up of 15 amino acids. The germline CDR1 and CDR2 sequences are MNHEY and SVGAGI. Trimming stripped 6 bases from V and 3 bases from J, with 18 bases between. CDR3 DNA: TGTGCCAGCAGAGCGAGGGCCAACGATTTCTACGAGCAGTACTTC. This encodes CASRARANDFYEQYF.

In DNA form, the CDR3 reads TGTGCCAGCAGCGTGACCTCGTCAGGGTCGATAAGTGAGCAGTACTTC. Its translation: CASSVTSSGSISEQYF. This chain links TRBV9 with TRBJ2-7, with a tentative D call TRBD1 (5 bases). V was trimmed by 2 bases and J by 7 bases, leaving 22 bases between them. Germline loops: CDR1 SGDLS, CDR2 YYNGEE. The CDR3 contains 16 residues.

The chain joins TRBV19 to TRBJ2-5; 15 positions agree with TRBD2. Germline V lookup: CDR1 LNHDA, CDR2 SQIVND (reference sequence). V was pared by 1 base and J by 3 bases, with 0 bases of the junction left unmatched. This CDR3 is built from 16 residues. The CDR3 DNA follows: TGTGCCAGTAGTATAGGGACTAGCGGGAGGGAAGAGACCCAGTACTTC. Translated, it gives CASSIGTSGREETQYF.

CDR3 region: CASRTTGGITEAFF. Here the CDR3 DNA reads TGTGCCAGCAGAACGACAGGGGGCATCACTGAAGCTTTCTTT. The chain combines TRBV28 with TRBJ1-1, with TRBD1 identical over 10 bases. V was clipped by 6 bases and J by 4 bases; unmatched bases: 5. From germline, CDR1 is MDHEN and CDR2 SYDVKM. The CDR3 is 14 residues long.

The chain's CDR3 is CASSGPGQGAKQPQHF. CDR3 nucleotides: TGTGCCAGTAGTGGGCCGGGACAGGGGGCGAAGCAGCCCCAGCATTTT. The chain is built from TRBV19 and TRBJ1-5; 12 bases are a match to TRBD1. This CDR3 spans 16 amino acids. CDR1 is LNHDA and CDR2 is SQIVND in the germline V gene (reference sequence). After removal of 5 bases from V and 7 bases from J, the junction contained 9 bases not matched to a gene.

This clone was seen more than once but under ten times. The chain combines TRBV10-2 with TRBJ1-5, with TRBD1 matching over 9 bases. This CDR3 spans 13 amino acids. Germline CDR1 reads WSHSY; CDR2 reads SAAADI. With V trimmed by 7 bases and J by 7 bases, 5 bases remained unmatched. For the CDR3, the DNA is TGCGCCAGCAAGGGACAGGGTAACCAGCCCCAGCATTTT. Amino acid sequence: CASKGQGNQPQHF.

V gene TRBV5-1 combines with J gene TRBJ2-3; D not certain. In germline, CDR1 is SGHRS, CDR2 YFSETQ. The CDR3 length is 16 residues. Trimming took 2 bases from V and 1 from J, leaving 14 bases between them. The DNA for the CDR3 is TGCGCCAGCAGCTTAGGACGAGGTTTCCGCACAGATACGCAGTATTTT. The encoded protein is CASSLGRGFRTDTQYF.

The V and J genes are TRBV6-1 and TRBJ2-1; 7 positions match TRBD1. V dropped 6 bases and J dropped 9; count of bases not matched to a gene: 8. The CDR3 loop spans 13 amino acids. Germline loops: CDR1 MNHNS, CDR2 SASEGT. The CDR3 region is CASRRTGVPEQFF. CDR3 DNA: TGTGCCAGCAGACGCACAGGGGTTCCTGAGCAGTTCTTC.

The J gene is TRBJ1-4, the V gene TRBV5-1, with 7 bases aligning to TRBD1. CDR1 SGHRS and CDR2 YFSETQ come from the germline V gene. This CDR3 region has 15 residues. J lost 5 bases, V lost 4 bases, and 8 bases had no gene match. The CDR3 here is CASSIGQVGNEKLFF. The CDR3 DNA sequence: TGCGCCAGCAGCATAGGACAGGTCGGAAATGAAAAACTGTTTTTT.

V and J are TRBV15 and TRBJ2-5, with 8 bases aligning to TRBD1. Germline V gene lookup returns CDR1 LNHNV and CDR2 YYDKDF (reference sequence). Trimming took 0 bases from V and 4 from J; bases not matched to a gene: 19. The CDR3 is 20 residues long. Written as DNA, the CDR3 is TGTGCCACCAGCAGAGATCAAGTCACAGGGGGACGCTCTGTTCGAGAGACCCAGTACTTC. Translated: CATSRDQVTGGRSVRETQYF.

The V gene is TRBV6-6, the J gene TRBJ2-3; D unresolved. This CDR3 comprises 12 residues. The V gene's germline CDR1 is MNHNY and CDR2 SVGAGI (reference sequence). The V end lost 7 bases, the J end lost 2 bases, and 7 bases lay between the germline ends. The CDR3 DNA follows: TGTGCCAGCACCCCGGTCACAGATACGCAGTATTTT. Residues: CASTPVTDTQYF.

This clone occurred once. The chain employs TRBV7-2 and TRBJ2-5; a weak D match, TRBD1 (5 bases). The V gene lost 4 bases and the J gene lost 5 bases, with 14 bases spanning the gap. The CDR3 spans 14 residues. Germline lookup yields CDR1 SGHTA and CDR2 FQGNSA. The DNA of the CDR3 is TGTGCCAGCAGCTCCCCGGCCACAGGCGAGACCCAGTACTTC. It specifies CASSSPATGETQYF.

The chain carries TRBV7-2 and TRBJ2-7; D call uncertain. Germline V gene sequence: CDR1 SGHTA, CDR2 FQGNSA. With 4 bases removed from V and 2 bases from J, the gap between germline ends came to 9 bases. The CDR3 is 13 residues long. Here the CDR3 reads CASSSTPTYEQYF. The CDR3 nucleotides are TGTGCCAGCAGCTCCACTCCGACCTACGAGCAGTACTTC. Full variable domain (missing parts from reference TRBV7-2 and TRBJ2-7): GAGVSQSPSNKVTEKGKDVELRCDPISGHTALYWYRQSLGQGLEFLIYFQGNSAPDKSGLPSDRFSAERTGGSVSTLTIQRTQQEDSAVYLCASSSTPTYEQYFGPGTRLTVT.

The chain employs TRBV4-2 and TRBJ2-2, with D unclear. This CDR3 region has 13 residues. The germline V and J ends were trimmed by 4 bases and 5 bases, with 8 bases remaining between them. CDR1 and CDR2 (germline): LGHNA, YNFKEQ. The CDR3 nucleotides read TGTGCCAGCAGCCTTGGGTTGACCGGGGAGCTGTTTTTT. This gives the protein CASSLGLTGELFF.

The V gene is TRBV11-3, the J gene TRBJ2-7; 8 bases map to TRBD1. The CDR3 loop spans 14 amino acids. Trimming removed 5 bases from V and 2 bases from J; junction bases left unmatched: 5. CDR1 is SGHNT, CDR2 YENEEA, per germline. CDR3 coding DNA: TGTGCCAGCAGCCCCCGGGACAGGCCCTACGAGCAGTACTTC. It translates to CASSPRDRPYEQYF.

V and J are TRBV5-1 and TRBJ2-7; no firm D call. In germline, CDR1 is SGHRS, CDR2 YFSETQ. Trimming removed 6 bases from V and 4 bases from J, with 17 bases in between. The length of the CDR3 is 14 residues. The CDR3 DNA reads TGCGCCAGCACCGCCGACCTAGGAAAATACGAGCAGTACTTC. Amino acid sequence: CASTADLGKYEQYF.

DNA for the CDR3: TGCGCCAGCAGCCCGGTAAGCACAGATACGCAGTATTTT. Its protein product is CASSPVSTDTQYF. The chain carries TRBV4-1 and TRBJ2-3, with no clear D. Trimming cost V 4 bases and J 0 bases, with 5 bases left between them. The CDR3 has 13 amino acids. The germline V gene has CDR1 MGHRA and CDR2 YSYEKL.

This clone occurred once. This chain's CDR3 is CASSLGAPRGDTQYF. Written as DNA, the CDR3 is TGTGCCAGCAGCTTAGGGGCTCCACGCGGAGATACGCAGTATTTT. The rearrangement joins TRBV7-2 to TRBJ2-3; D unresolved. The V end was cut by 1 base, the J end by 5 bases, with 13 bases between. CDR1 and CDR2 from the germline V gene are SGHTA and FQGNSA. The CDR3 covers 15 residues.

The chain joins TRBV6-1 to TRBJ2-3; the match to TRBD1 covers 11 bases. Germline CDR1 is MNHNS and CDR2 is SASEGT. This CDR3 is built from 14 residues. The J segment lost 6 bases and the V segment lost 6 bases, leaving 5 bases of the junction unmatched. CDR3 coding DNA: TGTGCCAGCAGAGGGGACAGGGGGAGGGATACGCAGTATTTT. This encodes CASRGDRGRDTQYF.

The CDR3 region has the DNA TGCGCCAGCAGCTCTCAGGGGGGGAACGGCTACGAGCAGTACTTC. This encodes CASSSQGGNGYEQYF. V is TRBV5-1 and J is TRBJ2-7; D possibly matches TRBD1 or TRBD2 (7 bases each). Germline V gene lookup returns CDR1 SGHRS and CDR2 YFSETQ. Trimming stripped 3 bases from V and 3 bases from J, with 16 bases between. The CDR3 has 15 amino acids.

The chain links TRBV19 to TRBJ2-5, with D perhaps matching TRBD2 (6 bases). Between the trimmed V and J ends, which lost 5 bases and 0 bases, there was a span of 13 bases. The germline CDR1 and CDR2 sequences are LNHDA and SQIVND (reference sequence). The CDR3 is made up of 15 amino acids. The CDR3 DNA follows: TGTGCCAGTAGTTCGGGACTTCAGTACCAAGAGACCCAGTACTTC. Translating gives CASSSGLQYQETQYF. Using reference TRBV19 and TRBJ2-5 for the parts outside the CDR3, the full variable domain is DGGITQSPKYLFRKEGQNVTLSCEQNLNHDAMYWYRQDPGQGLRLIYYSQIVNDFQKGDIAEGYSVSREKKESFPLTVTSAQKNPTAFYLCASSSGLQYQETQYFGPGTRLLVL.

This rearrangement joins TRBV6-5 to TRBJ1-2; D possibly corresponds to TRBD1 (5 bases). This CDR3 is built from 14 residues. Trimming removed 6 bases from V and 3 bases from J, with 14 bases in between. Germline CDR1 and CDR2: MNHEY and SVGAGI. The CDR3 bases are TGTGCCAGCAGCGCAGGGTCTAGAGACTATGGCTACACCTTC. This gives the protein CASSAGSRDYGYTF.

The chain recombines TRBV7-2 with TRBJ2-7, with 8 bases aligning to TRBD2. CDR3 size: 17 residues. With 2 bases clipped from V and 4 bases from J, the junction kept 13 bases outside the gene matches. The germline V gene encodes CDR1 SGHTA and CDR2 FQGNSA. The DNA for the CDR3 is TGTGCCAGCAGCTTATTACCTGGTAGCGGGGCGAAATACGAGCAGTACTTC. Protein sequence: CASSLLPGSGAKYEQYF.

This chain links TRBV19 with TRBJ1-2; 8 nucleotides line up with TRBD1. V was clipped by 7 bases and J by 0 bases; unmatched bases: 7. Per the germline V gene, CDR1 is LNHDA and CDR2 is SQIVND (reference sequence). This CDR3 has 15 residues. This chain's CDR3 is CASTRDRISNYGYTF. The CDR3 DNA is TGTGCCAGTACCCGGGACAGGATCTCTAACTATGGCTACACCTTC.